The entry that follows covers one TCR beta chain sequence. The target antigen is unknown. The sample is drawn from a study of lymphopenia after photon versus proton radiotherapy. Profiled with immunoSEQ multiplex PCR; TCRdb holds only in-frame clones, not every one. The table lists fewer than 35,000 clones, roughly 89% of them singletons, with 6.5% to 8% in the top ten. Study results and limitations: After the lymphocyte nadir, photon-treated repertoires showed oligoclonal expansion, especially of CD8+ Temra cells. Authors raise, but do not show, better survival with proton therapy.

This TCR derives from a woman in her 70s with pancreatic cancer. Some clones in this sample may be carry-over from other donors' samples. Source: peripheral blood, taken from a patient treated with proton-based radiotherapy.

CDR3 residues: CASSSGAGANVLTF. CDR3 in DNA: TGTGCCAGCAGCTCAGGGGCTGGGGCCAACGTCCTGACTTTC. The chain employs TRBV7-2 and TRBJ2-6; D is perhaps TRBD1 (6 bases). Germline V gene sequence: CDR1 SGHTA, CDR2 FQGNSA. There are 14 residues in the CDR3. V was shortened by 4 bases and J by 2 bases, with 6 bases between the two germline ends. The whole variable domain, remainder taken from reference TRBV7-2 and TRBJ2-6, is GAGVSQSPSNKVTEKGKDVELRCDPISGHTALYWYRQSLGQGLEFLIYFQGNSAPDKSGLPSDRFSAERTGGSVSTLTIQRTQQEDSAVYLCASSSGAGANVLTFGAGSRLTVL.